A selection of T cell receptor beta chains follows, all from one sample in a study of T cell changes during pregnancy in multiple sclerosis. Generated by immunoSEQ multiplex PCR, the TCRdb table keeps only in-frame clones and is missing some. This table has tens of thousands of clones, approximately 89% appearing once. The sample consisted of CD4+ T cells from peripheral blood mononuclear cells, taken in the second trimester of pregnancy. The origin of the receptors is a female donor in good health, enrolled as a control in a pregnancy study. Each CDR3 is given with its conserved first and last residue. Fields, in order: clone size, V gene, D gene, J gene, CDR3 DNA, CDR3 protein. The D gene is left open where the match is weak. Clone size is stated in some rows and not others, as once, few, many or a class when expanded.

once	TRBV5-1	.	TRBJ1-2	TGCGCCAGCAGCTTGGGACAGAAAATTGGCTACACCTTC	CASSLGQKIGYTF
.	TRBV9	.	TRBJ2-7	TGTGCCAGCAGCAGAGAGCCCCAGGGGTACGAGCAGTACTTC	CASSREPQGYEQYF
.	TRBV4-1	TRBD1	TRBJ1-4	TGCGCCAGCAGCCAAGGAGGGGGCAAGGCTAATGAAAAACTGTTTTTT	CASSQGGGKANEKLFF
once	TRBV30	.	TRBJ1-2	TGTGCAAGGGGGGAGGGAGGCTGGGGCTACACCTTC	CARGEGGWGYTF
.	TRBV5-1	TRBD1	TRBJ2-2	TGCGCCAGCAGCTTGGCCGGGACAGGGGCGACGAGGGCCGGGGAGCTGTTTTTT	CASSLAGTGATRAGELFF
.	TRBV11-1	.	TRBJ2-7	TGTGCCAGCAGCTCAGCACCAGGGCCTCCCTACGAGCAGTACTTC	CASSSAPGPPYEQYF
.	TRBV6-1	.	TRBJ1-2	TGTGCCAGCACGGCAGGGCCCAACTATGGCTACACCTTC	CASTAGPNYGYTF
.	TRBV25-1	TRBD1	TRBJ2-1	TGTGCCAGCACCAGGGGGTTCAATGAGCAGTTCTTC	CASTRGFNEQFF
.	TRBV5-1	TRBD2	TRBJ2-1	TGCGCCAGCAGCCCTACTAGCGGGGGGCGGGTACATGAGCAGTTCTTC	CASSPTSGGRVHEQFF
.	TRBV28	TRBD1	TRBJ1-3	TGTGCCAGCAGTCTTCCCAGGGGGCTGGGAAACACCATATATTTT	CASSLPRGLGNTIYF
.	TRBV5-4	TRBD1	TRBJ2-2	TGTGCCAGCAACAGACAGGGGGCGCGAACCGGGGAGCTGTTTTTT	CASNRQGARTGELFF
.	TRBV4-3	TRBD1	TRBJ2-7	TGCGCCAGCAGCCCGTCGACAGGGACCCGCGAGCAGTACTTC	CASSPSTGTREQYF
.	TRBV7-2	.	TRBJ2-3	TGTGCCAGCAGCCCATGGACTAAAGCAACAGATACGCAGTATTTT	CASSPWTKATDTQYF
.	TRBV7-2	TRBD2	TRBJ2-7	TGTGCCAGCAGCCGGGGAGCTAGCAGCGGGGGGGGCCTCTACGAGCAGTACTTC	CASSRGASSGGGLYEQYF
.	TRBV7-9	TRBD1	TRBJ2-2	TGTGCCAGCAGTTCCGGGACAGGGTACACCGGGGAGCTGTTTTTT	CASSSGTGYTGELFF
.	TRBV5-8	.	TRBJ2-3	TGTGCCAGCAGCTTCCAACACACGACAGATACGCAGTATTTT	CASSFQHTTDTQYF
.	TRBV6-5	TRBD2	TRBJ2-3	TGTGCCAGCAGTTACGGGACTACCCTCACAGATACGCAGTATTTT	CASSYGTTLTDTQYF
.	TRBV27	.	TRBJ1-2	TGTGCCAGCAGTTCCCCAATCCGGGGCTATGGCTACACCTTC	CASSSPIRGYGYTF
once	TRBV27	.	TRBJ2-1	TGTGCCAGCGGATTATTAGCAGCCTACAATGAGCAGTTCTTC	CASGLLAAYNEQFF
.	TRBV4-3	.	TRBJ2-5	TGCGCCAGCAGCCAAGCCCCTCGCAGGAGCGGGGAGACCCAGTACTTC	CASSQAPRRSGETQYF
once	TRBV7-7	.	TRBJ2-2	TGTGCTAGCAGCCCCCTTGGACAACCGAACACCGGGGAGCTGTTTTTT	CASSPLGQPNTGELFF
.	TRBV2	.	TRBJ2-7	TGTGCCAGCAGTGTTCTCTACGAGCAGTACTTC	CASSVLYEQYF
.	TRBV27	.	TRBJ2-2	TGTGCCAGCAGTTTAGGAGCGAACACCGGGGAGCTGTTTTTT	CASSLGANTGELFF
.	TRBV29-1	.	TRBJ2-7	TGCAGCGTTGAGTGGGCAGGGGCCAGGTACGAGCAGTACTTC	CSVEWAGARYEQYF
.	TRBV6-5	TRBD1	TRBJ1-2	TGTGCCAGCAAACCGGGACAGGGGAACTATGGCTACACCTTC	CASKPGQGNYGYTF
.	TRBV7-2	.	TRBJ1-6	TGTGCCAGCAGCCCTGACAGGACCTCTGGTAATTCACCCCTCCACTTT	CASSPDRTSGNSPLHF
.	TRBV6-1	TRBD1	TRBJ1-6	TGTGCCAGCAGCCACGACAGGGAGATTGGTTCACCCCTCCACTTT	CASSHDREIGSPLHF
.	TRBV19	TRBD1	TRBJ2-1	TGTGCCAGTAGTCTACGGACAGGGCTATACAATGAGCAGTTCTTC	CASSLRTGLYNEQFF
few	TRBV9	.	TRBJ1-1	TGTGCCAGCAGCTACCGCGGGACGGGTGAAGCTTTCTTT	CASSYRGTGEAFF
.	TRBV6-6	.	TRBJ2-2	TGTGCCAGCAGTTACGAGAGTTCGAACACCGGGGAGCTGTTTTTT	CASSYESSNTGELFF
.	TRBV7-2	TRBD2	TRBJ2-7	TGTGCCAGCAGCTTTTTAGCGGGGGGGAACTACGAGCAGTACTTC	CASSFLAGGNYEQYF
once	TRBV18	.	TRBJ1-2	TGTGCCAGCTCACCACCGGACAGTGGCTATGGCTACACCTTC	CASSPPDSGYGYTF
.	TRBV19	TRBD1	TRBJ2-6	TGTGCCAGTAGTATATGGGCGATGGACAGGGATAAGAAGTCTGGGGCCAACGTCCTGACTTTC	CASSIWAMDRDKKSGANVLTF
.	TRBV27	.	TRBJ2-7	TGTGCCAGCAAAAGGGCGGGGAACTCCTACGAGCAGTACTTC	CASKRAGNSYEQYF
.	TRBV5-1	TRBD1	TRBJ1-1	TGCGCCAGCAGCTTGCCCCCGGGACAGGGTGAAGCTTTCTTT	CASSLPPGQGEAFF
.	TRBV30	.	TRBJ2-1	TGTGCCTGGAGTTCCTCTCGAGGGATCTCCTACAATGAGCAGTTCTTC	CAWSSSRGISYNEQFF
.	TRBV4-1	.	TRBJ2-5	TGCGCCAGCAGCCAAGATAGGGGGAGCGGGGTCAGTGAGACCCAGTACTTC	CASSQDRGSGVSETQYF
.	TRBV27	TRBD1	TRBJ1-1	TGTGCCAGCAGTTCCGAGGACAGGGCAATGAACACTGAAGCTTTCTTT	CASSSEDRAMNTEAFF
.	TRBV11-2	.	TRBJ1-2	TGTGCGTCGGGAGGCTCTAACTATGGCTACACCTTC	CASGGSNYGYTF
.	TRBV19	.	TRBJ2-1	TGTGCCAGTAGTATCGGAGGGCTCCCCAATGAGCAGTTCTTC	CASSIGGLPNEQFF
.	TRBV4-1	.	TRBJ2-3	TGCGCCACCTCAAGCGGGGACACCTCATTTCTTAGCACAGATACGCAGTATTTT	CATSSGDTSFLSTDTQYF
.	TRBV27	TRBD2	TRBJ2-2	TGTGCCAGCAGCGCGGGGGGCCTACTTACCGGGGAGCTGTTTTTT	CASSAGGLLTGELFF
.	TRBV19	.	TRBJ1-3	TGTGCCAGTAGTCGTGGCAACTCTGGAAACACCATATATTTT	CASSRGNSGNTIYF
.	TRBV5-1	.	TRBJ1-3	TGCGCCAGCAGCATGGAGCAATCCTCTGGAAACACCATATATTTT	CASSMEQSSGNTIYF
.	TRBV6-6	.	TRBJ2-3	TGTGCCAGCAGTCCCCTAGCGTCCTGGAGCACAGATACGCAGTATTTT	CASSPLASWSTDTQYF